Each of the 10 T cell receptor beta chains below was sequenced from the same sample in a study of shared clonotypes between healthy human individuals. Sequencing was performed with immunoSEQ multiplex PCR; in TCRdb, only in-frame clones are kept and a portion is missing. The sample holds 180,000 or so clones, around 93% seen once. Sequenced: naive CD4+ T cells sorted from blood. Subset of the sample: CD45RA+ positively selected. Source of these receptors: a woman in her 30s in good health.

This clone came up once. The chain couples TRBV28 to TRBJ1-4, with unresolved D. Trimming took 4 bases from V and 6 from J, leaving 6 bases between them. The CDR3 loop spans 12 amino acids. CDR1 MDHEN and CDR2 SYDVKM come from the germline V gene. CDR3 sequence (DNA): TGTGCCAGCAGTTCCACCCATGAAAAACTGTTTTTT. Translation: CASSSTHEKLFF. Full variable domain (remainder filled in from reference TRBV28 and TRBJ1-4): DVKVTQSSRYLVKRTGEKVFLECVQDMDHENMFWYRQDPGLGLRLIYFSYDVKMKEKGDIPEGYSVSREKKERFSLILESASTNQTSMYLCASSSTHEKLFFGSGTQLSVL.

The chain joins TRBV6-5 to TRBJ2-7; no clear D. This CDR3 is built from 13 residues. Germline assignment: CDR1 MNHEY and CDR2 SVGAGI. The V end was cut by 2 bases, the J end by 4 bases, with 9 bases between. The CDR3 protein is CASSYDGGYEQYF. Written as DNA, the CDR3 is TGTGCCAGCAGTTACGATGGTGGGTACGAGCAGTACTTC.

The chain couples TRBV16 to TRBJ1-5, with 8 bases matching TRBD1. The CDR3 extends over 16 amino acids. The V segment lost 4 bases and the J segment 0 bases; nucleotides outside the gene matches: 5. Germline CDR1 reads KGHSY; CDR2 reads FQNENV. Here the CDR3 reads CASSPGGQGSNQPQHF. CDR3 DNA sequence: TGTGCCAGCAGCCCCGGCGGACAGGGTAGCAATCAGCCCCAGCATTTT.

The chain couples TRBV6-6 to TRBJ1-6, with TRBD1 as a possible D gene (6 bases). V lost 6 bases, J lost 8 bases, and 11 bases lay in between. CDR3 length: 13 residues. Germline lookup yields CDR1 MNHNY and CDR2 SVGAGI (reference sequence). The CDR3 region is CASSTGLDSPLHF. The CDR3 DNA sequence: TGTGCCAGCAGCACAGGGCTGGATTCACCCCTCCACTTT.

The chain uses TRBV6-1 and TRBJ1-5, with 7 bases identical to TRBD1. Germline V lookup: CDR1 MNHNS, CDR2 SASEGT. This CDR3 comprises 14 residues. The ends lost 4 bases at V and 5 bases at J; junction bases unmatched: 5. CDR3 loop: CASSGSGGDQPQHF. In DNA, the CDR3 is TGTGCCAGCAGTGGCTCAGGGGGGGATCAGCCCCAGCATTTT.

The chain carries TRBV2 and TRBJ1-2; no clear D gene. Germline assignment: CDR1 SNHLY and CDR2 FYNNEI. This CDR3 comprises 15 residues. Trimming removed 4 bases at V and 4 bases at J, with 16 bases between. CDR3 amino acids: CASSVNQLLGYGYTF. CDR3 nucleotide sequence: TGTGCCAGCAGTGTAAATCAGTTACTGGGCTATGGCTACACCTTC.

As for this clone: Germline is not matched at one junction end, which may reflect a read error. This sequence joins TRBV7-6 and TRBJ2-5; 10 nucleotides align to TRBD2. The DNA end is more similar to TRBJ2-7, so the J call may be wrong. Germline CDR1 reads SGHVS; CDR2 reads FNYEAQ. This CDR3 has 13 amino acids. The CDR3 reads CASSIAGGHEQYF. CDR3 nucleotide sequence: TGTGCCAGCAGCATAGCGGGAGGTCACGAGCAGTACTTC.

The chain employs TRBV9 and TRBJ1-3; D perhaps matches TRBD1 (5 bases). The CDR3 has 13 residues. V lost 4 bases and J lost 4, with 9 bases in between. Germline-derived CDR1 and CDR2 are SGDLS and YYNGEE. The DNA of the CDR3 is TGTGCCAGCAGCCCAGGGACCGGAAACACCATATATTTT. Amino acid sequence: CASSPGTGNTIYF.

The V and J genes are TRBV6-5 and TRBJ1-2; D is possibly TRBD1 (5 bases). CDR3 length: 15 amino acids. CDR1 and CDR2 from the germline V gene are MNHEY and SVGAGI. V was shortened by 2 bases and J by 1 base, with 11 bases between the two germline ends. CDR3: CASSYGTVDNYGYTF. The CDR3 nucleotides are TGTGCCAGCAGTTACGGGACTGTAGATAACTATGGCTACACCTTC.

This chain connects TRBV28 to TRBJ1-5; TRBD1 matches at 7 bases. From germline, CDR1 is MDHEN and CDR2 SYDVKM. Trimming took 10 bases from V and 0 from J; bases not matched to a gene: 9. The CDR3 consists of 15 residues. The CDR3 nucleotides read TGTGCCACGACCGACAGGGAATTTAGCAATCAGCCCCAGCATTTT. Amino acids: CATTDREFSNQPQHF. Supplemented by reference TRBV28 and TRBJ1-5, the full variable domain reads DVKVTQSSRYLVKRTGEKVFLECVQDMDHENMFWYRQDPGLGLRLIYFSYDVKMKEKGDIPEGYSVSREKKERFSLILESASTNQTSMYLCATTDREFSNQPQHFGDGTRLSIL.